This T cell receptor (beta chain) emerged from a study of breast tumors, draining lymph nodes, adjacent tissues. TCRdb redid the calling of the multiplex PCR reads with MiXCR, one entry per CDR3 protein. The data contain 150,000 to 200,000 distinct CDR3 sequences, roughly a third of them singletons. Samples came from axillary lymph nodes draining the breast cancer. There are a few counts of this clonotype. The antigen remains unidentified. This could be a read error, since a much larger clone is one nucleotide away. CDR1 is SGHTA, CDR2 FQGNSA, per germline. The CDR3 has 17 amino acids. Study outcomes and limitations: Tumor repertoires ranked between lymph nodes and nontumor tissue in diversity, with V and J gene preferences. Luminal-like breast cancer showed significantly greater tumor-nontumor repertoire similarity than basal-like breast cancer did. Tumor T cell lymph node origin was a supported hypothesis, not proven. Most tumor T cells seemingly derive from lymph node, then expand in tumor.

J is TRBJ1-3 and V is TRBV7-2; 12 bases match TRBD1. The material sequenced was axillary lymph node tissue. The TCR was taken from a female donor with breast cancer. Some clones in this sample may be carry-over from other donors' samples. The CDR3 region is CASSLVPGQGAGNPIYF. The CDR3 coding sequence is TGTGCCAGCAGCTTAGTTCCGGGACAGGGGGCTGGAAACCCCATATATTTT.